This T cell receptor beta chain was sequenced in a study of cytomegalovirus exposure and HLA in healthy donors. Study-wide points: Researchers reported from a later analysis that most CMV-associated TCR beta chains appeared HLA-restricted.

CDR1 and CDR2 from the germline V gene are LNHDA and SQIVND (reference sequence). CDR3 size: 13 residues. The J segment lost 5 bases and the V segment lost 10 bases, leaving 7 bases of the junction unmatched. To note about this clone: The antigen remains unidentified.

PCR used 60 Vbeta primers and 13 Jbeta primers. Method: immunoSEQ multiplex PCR; TCRdb's copy keeps in-frame clones and lacks some. The sample's table shows 180,000 or so clones. This chain joins TRBV19 and TRBJ1-2; 10 positions agree with TRBD1. Sequencing was done on a sample of PBMCs. The clonotype originates from a woman under 30 in good health and CMV-seropositive. The CDR3 DNA is TGTGCCACCCAGGACAGGGGGTCTTATGGCTACACCTTC. It codes for CATQDRGSYGYTF.